A single T cell receptor (beta chain) is shown here with its context. TCRdb's table, derived via immunoSEQ multiplex PCR, lists solely in-frame clones and lacks some. Counted here are 250,000 to 350,000 clones, approximately 90% occurring once; the ten biggest clones make up 0.7% to 0.9%. The record originates from a study of blood T cell repertoires in COVID-19. Study at large: Researchers got acute and convalescent COVID-19 samples from the United States, Italy and Spain.

The TCR originated in a man aged 25 to 45 with acute or convalescent COVID-19. Input material: peripheral blood.

Here the CDR3 DNA reads TGCGCCAGCAGACACCGGGACAGCACCTACAATGAGCAGTTCTTC. The encoded protein is CASRHRDSTYNEQFF. The J gene is TRBJ2-1, the V gene TRBV5-1; 7 bases map to TRBD1. The CDR3 is 15 amino acids. V shed 5 bases and J 2 bases; nucleotides not matched to a gene: 7. The germline gives CDR1 SGHRS, CDR2 YFSETQ.